Listed below are T cell receptor beta chains from one sample, sequenced in a study of read filtering for tumor transcriptome and immune sequencing. TCRdb reprocessed the reads with MiXCR, giving one entry per CDR3 protein. The sample consists of tens of thousands of distinct CDR3 sequences, around 21% of them appearing once. Input material: a population of CD138-negative cells sorted from bone marrow. The receptors were gathered from a donor at least 40 years old with multiple myeloma. Each CDR3 is given with its conserved first and last residue. D genes are given only for firm matches. The listing skips clone size in some rows; elsewhere it reads once, few, many or a size class.

V: TRBV7-2
size: once
D: .
J: TRBJ1-4
length: 14
CDR3: CVSSQGPASEKLFF
DNA: TGTGTCAGCAGCCAGGGACCGGCCAGCGAGAAACTGTTTTTT

V: TRBV27
size: many
D: .
J: TRBJ1-1
length: 14
CDR3: CASRIGGGVAEAFF
DNA: TGTGCCAGCAGAATAGGGGGAGGGGTCGCTGAAGCTTTCTTT

V: TRBV4-1
size: many
D: TRBD2
J: TRBJ2-5
length: 14
CDR3: CASSQVGGQETQYF
DNA: TGCGCCAGCAGCCAAGTGGGAGGGCAAGAGACCCAGTACTTC

V: TRBV6-2/TRBV6-3
size: many
D: .
J: TRBJ2-3
length: 12
CDR3: CASSPPQNTQYF
DNA: TGTGCCAGCAGTCCCCCGCAGAATACGCAGTATTTT

V: TRBV28
size: .
D: TRBD2
J: TRBJ2-2
length: 16
CDR3: CASRRPGLAGTGELFF
DNA: TGTGCCAGCAGAAGACCGGGACTAGCGGGGACCGGGGAGTTGTTTTTT

V: TRBV7-2
size: medium-sized
D: .
J: TRBJ2-1
length: 14
CDR3: CASSADLLDNDGVF
DNA: TGTGCCAGCAGCGCTGACCTACTGGACAATGACGGGGTCTTC

V: TRBV29-1
size: many
D: .
J: TRBJ1-1
length: 13
CDR3: CSVEEENSAEAFF
DNA: TGCAGCGTTGAAGAAGAGAACAGCGCTGAAGCTTTCTTT

V: TRBV6-5
size: .
D: .
J: TRBJ1-1
length: 18
CDR3: CASSYTGAQGKLNTEAFF
DNA: TGTGCCAGCAGTTATACGGGGGCACAGGGAAAGTTGAACACTGAAGCTTTCTTT

V: TRBV29-1
size: many
D: .
J: TRBJ2-3
length: 14
CDR3: CSVDQRLSADTQYF
DNA: TGCAGCGTTGACCAGAGGCTATCCGCTGATACGCAGTATTTT

V: TRBV19
size: few
D: TRBD2
J: TRBJ2-3
length: 16
CDR3: CASSGLAGEGVDTQYF
DNA: TGTGCCAGTAGTGGACTAGCGGGAGAAGGCGTAGATACGCAGTATTTT

V: TRBV7-9
size: many
D: .
J: TRBJ2-1
length: 14
CDR3: CASSLGPDYNEQFF
DNA: TGTGCCAGCAGCTTAGGGCCGGACTACAATGAGCAGTTCTTC

V: TRBV6-5
size: .
D: TRBD2
J: TRBJ2-2
length: 17
CDR3: CASSYGLAGVGTGELFF
DNA: TGTGCCAGCAGTTACGGACTAGCGGGAGTTGGCACCGGGGAGCTGTTTTTT

V: TRBV7-2
size: few
D: TRBD1
J: TRBJ1-1
length: 16
CDR3: CASSLWTGGVPTEAFF
DNA: TGTGCCAGCAGCCTTTGGACAGGGGGAGTTCCCACTGAAGCTTTCTTT

V: TRBV28
size: .
D: TRBD2
J: TRBJ2-5
length: 16
CDR3: CASSLGGGGPQETQYF
DNA: TGTGCCAGCAGTTTGGGGGGGGGAGGGCCCCAAGAGACCCAGTACTTC

V: TRBV7-8
size: many
D: .
J: TRBJ2-3
length: 16
CDR3: CASSLASVTSTDTQYF
DNA: TGTGCCAGCAGCCTTGCTAGCGTTACTAGCACAGATACGCAGTATTTT

V: TRBV20-1
size: many
D: TRBD2
J: TRBJ2-7
length: 13
CDR3: CSASTSGRDEQYF
DNA: TGCAGTGCTTCTACTAGCGGGAGGGACGAGCAGTACTTC

V: TRBV7-6
size: many
D: .
J: TRBJ2-1
length: 16
CDR3: CASSPLGGKRYNEQFF
DNA: TGTGCCAGCAGCCCCCTCGGCGGGAAACGATACAATGAGCAGTTCTTC

V: TRBV5-1
size: many
D: .
J: TRBJ2-1
length: 15
CDR3: CASSLRLGSAYEQFF
DNA: TGCGCCAGCAGCTTGAGGCTTGGGAGCGCGTACGAGCAGTTCTTC

V: TRBV25-1
size: .
D: .
J: TRBJ1-1
length: 13
CDR3: CASKEARNTEAFF
DNA: TGTGCCAGCAAGGAGGCACGGAACACTGAAGCTTTCTTT

V: TRBV24-1
size: many
D: .
J: TRBJ2-3
length: 15
CDR3: CATSEGDGSTDTQYF
DNA: TGTGCCACCAGTGAGGGGGACGGTAGCACAGATACGCAGTATTTT

V: TRBV19
size: many
D: .
J: TRBJ1-5
length: 14
CDR3: CASSITGANQPQHF
DNA: TGTGCCAGTAGTATAACCGGGGCCAACCAGCCCCAGCATTTT

V: TRBV2
size: few
D: TRBD2
J: TRBJ2-7
length: 14
CDR3: CASRGTIGSYEQYF
DNA: TGTGCCAGCAGGGGGACTATCGGGTCCTACGAGCAGTACTTC